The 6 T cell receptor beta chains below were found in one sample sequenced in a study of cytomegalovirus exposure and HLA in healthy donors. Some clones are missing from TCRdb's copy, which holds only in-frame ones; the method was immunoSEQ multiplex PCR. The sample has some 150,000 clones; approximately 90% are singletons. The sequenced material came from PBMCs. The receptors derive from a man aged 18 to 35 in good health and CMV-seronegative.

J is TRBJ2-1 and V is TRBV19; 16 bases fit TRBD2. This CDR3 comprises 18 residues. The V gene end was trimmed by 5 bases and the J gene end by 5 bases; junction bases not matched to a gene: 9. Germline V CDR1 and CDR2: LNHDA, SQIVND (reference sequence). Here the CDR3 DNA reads TGTGCCAGTAGTTACAGGATTGGGACTAGCGGGAGGGACAATGAGCAGTTCTTC. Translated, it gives CASSYRIGTSGRDNEQFF.

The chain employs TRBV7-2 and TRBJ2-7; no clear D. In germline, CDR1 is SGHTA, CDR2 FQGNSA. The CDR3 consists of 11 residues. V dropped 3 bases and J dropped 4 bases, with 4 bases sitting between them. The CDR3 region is CASSFSYEQYF. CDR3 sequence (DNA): TGTGCCAGCAGCTTTTCTTACGAGCAGTACTTC.

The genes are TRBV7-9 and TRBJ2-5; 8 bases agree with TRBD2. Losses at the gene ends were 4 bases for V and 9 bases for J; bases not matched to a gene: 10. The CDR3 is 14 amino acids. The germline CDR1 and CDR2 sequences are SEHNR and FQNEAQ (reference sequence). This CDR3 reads CASSSGTRSVPQYF. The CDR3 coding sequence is TGTGCCAGCAGCTCTGGGACTAGGTCGGTGCCCCAGTACTTC.

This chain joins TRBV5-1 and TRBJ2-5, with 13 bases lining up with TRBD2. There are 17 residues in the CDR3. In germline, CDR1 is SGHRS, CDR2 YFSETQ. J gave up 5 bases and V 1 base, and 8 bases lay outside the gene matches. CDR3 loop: CASSLHPSTSGRETQYF. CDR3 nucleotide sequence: TGCGCCAGCAGCTTGCATCCCTCGACTAGCGGGAGGGAGACCCAGTACTTC.

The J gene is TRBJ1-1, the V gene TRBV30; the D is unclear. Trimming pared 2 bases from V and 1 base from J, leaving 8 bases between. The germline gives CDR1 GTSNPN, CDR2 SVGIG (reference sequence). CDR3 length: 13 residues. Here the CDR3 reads CAWSPTANTEAFF. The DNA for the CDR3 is TGTGCCTGGAGTCCTACAGCGAACACTGAAGCTTTCTTT.

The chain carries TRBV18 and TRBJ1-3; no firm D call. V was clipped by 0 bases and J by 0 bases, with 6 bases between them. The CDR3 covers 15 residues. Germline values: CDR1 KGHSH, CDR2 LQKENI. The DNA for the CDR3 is TGTGCCAGCTCACCACCGGGCAGCTCTGGAAACACCATATATTTT. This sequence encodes CASSPPGSSGNTIYF.